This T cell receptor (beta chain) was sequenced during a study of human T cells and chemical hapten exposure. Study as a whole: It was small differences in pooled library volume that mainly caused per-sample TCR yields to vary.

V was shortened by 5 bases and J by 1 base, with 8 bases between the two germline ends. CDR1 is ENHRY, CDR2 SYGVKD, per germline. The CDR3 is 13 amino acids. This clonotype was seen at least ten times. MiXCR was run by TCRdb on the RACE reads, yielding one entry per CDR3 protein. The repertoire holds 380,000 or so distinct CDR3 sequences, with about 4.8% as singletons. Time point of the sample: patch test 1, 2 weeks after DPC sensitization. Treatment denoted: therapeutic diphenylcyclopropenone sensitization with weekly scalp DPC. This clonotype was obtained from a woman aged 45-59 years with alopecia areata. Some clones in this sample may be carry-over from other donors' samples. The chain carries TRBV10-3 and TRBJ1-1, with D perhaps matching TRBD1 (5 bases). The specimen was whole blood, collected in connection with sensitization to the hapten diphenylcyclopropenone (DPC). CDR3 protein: CAISQGENTEAFF. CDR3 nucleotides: TGTGCCATCAGTCAGGGAGAGAACACTGAAGCTTTCTTT.